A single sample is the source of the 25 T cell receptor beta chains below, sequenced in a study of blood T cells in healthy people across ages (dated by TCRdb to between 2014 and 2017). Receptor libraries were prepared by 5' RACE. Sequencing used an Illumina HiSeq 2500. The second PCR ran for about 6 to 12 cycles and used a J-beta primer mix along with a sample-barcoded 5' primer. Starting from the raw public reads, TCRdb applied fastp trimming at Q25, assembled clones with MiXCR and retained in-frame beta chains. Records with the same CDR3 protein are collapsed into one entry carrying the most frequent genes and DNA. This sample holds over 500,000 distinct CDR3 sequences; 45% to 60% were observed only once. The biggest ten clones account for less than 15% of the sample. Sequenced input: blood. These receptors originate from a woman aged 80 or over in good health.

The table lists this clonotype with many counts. This chain's CDR3 is CSARAQPNPRDSDSTDTQYF. The CDR3, as DNA: TGCAGTGCTAGAGCGCAACCAAATCCCCGAGACAGCGATAGCACAGATACGCAGTATTTT. The chain has TRBV20-1 and TRBJ2-3; TRBD1 is a possible D gene (5 bases). Trimming removed 1 base from V and 0 bases from J, with 26 bases in between. CDR3 length equals 20 residues. Germline assignment: CDR1 DFQATT and CDR2 SNEGSKA (reference sequence).

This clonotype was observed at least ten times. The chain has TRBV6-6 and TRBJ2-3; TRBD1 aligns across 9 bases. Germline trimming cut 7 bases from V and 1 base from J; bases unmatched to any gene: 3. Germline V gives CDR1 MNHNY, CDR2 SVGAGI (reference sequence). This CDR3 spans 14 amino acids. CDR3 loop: CASTGQGGTDTQYF. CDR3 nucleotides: TGTGCCAGCACGGGACAGGGAGGCACAGATACGCAGTATTTT.

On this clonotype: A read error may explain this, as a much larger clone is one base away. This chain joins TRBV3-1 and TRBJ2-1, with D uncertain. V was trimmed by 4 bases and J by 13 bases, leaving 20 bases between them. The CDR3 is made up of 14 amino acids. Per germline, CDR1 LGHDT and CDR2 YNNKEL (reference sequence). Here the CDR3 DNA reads TGTGCCAGCAGCCCCTCGGCAAATACAGAGACCCAGTTCTTC. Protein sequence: CASSPSANTETQFF.

The CDR3, as DNA: TGTGCCAGCAGCCCACAGGGGATGGCTGGCGGGGCCAACGTCCTGACTTTC. This sequence encodes CASSPQGMAGGANVLTF. The rearrangement joins TRBV4-2 to TRBJ2-6; 7 bases are shared with TRBD1. The trim removed 4 bases at V and 4 bases at J, leaving 10 bases unmatched. Germline lookup yields CDR1 LGHNA and CDR2 YNFKEQ. The length of the CDR3 is 17 residues.

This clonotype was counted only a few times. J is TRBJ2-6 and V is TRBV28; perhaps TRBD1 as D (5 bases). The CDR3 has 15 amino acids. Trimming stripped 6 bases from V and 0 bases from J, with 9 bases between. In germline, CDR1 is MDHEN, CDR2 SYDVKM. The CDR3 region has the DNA TGTGCCAGCAGAACAGGTAGCTCTGGGGCCAACGTCCTGACTTTC. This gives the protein CASRTGSSGANVLTF.

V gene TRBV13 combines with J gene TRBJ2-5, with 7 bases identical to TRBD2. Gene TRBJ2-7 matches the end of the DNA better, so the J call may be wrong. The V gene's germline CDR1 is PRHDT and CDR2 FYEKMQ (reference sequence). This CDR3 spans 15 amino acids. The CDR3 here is CASSSWAGVFNEQYF. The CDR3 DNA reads TGTGCCAGCAGTTCCTGGGCGGGAGTGTTTAACGAGCAGTACTTC.

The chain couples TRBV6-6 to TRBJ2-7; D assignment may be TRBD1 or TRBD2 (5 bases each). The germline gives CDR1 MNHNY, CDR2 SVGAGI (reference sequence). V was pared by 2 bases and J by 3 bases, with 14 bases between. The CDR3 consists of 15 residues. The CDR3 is CASSYPGTDVYEQYF. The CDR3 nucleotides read TGTGCCAGCAGTTACCCCGGGACGGATGTCTACGAGCAGTACTTC.

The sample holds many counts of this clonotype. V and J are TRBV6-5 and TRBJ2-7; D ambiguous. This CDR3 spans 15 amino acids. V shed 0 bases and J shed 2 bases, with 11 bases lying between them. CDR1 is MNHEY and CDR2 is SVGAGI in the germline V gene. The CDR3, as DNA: TGTGCCAGCAGTTACTCGGCCTCCGGAGCCTACGAGCAGTACTTC. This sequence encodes CASSYSASGAYEQYF.

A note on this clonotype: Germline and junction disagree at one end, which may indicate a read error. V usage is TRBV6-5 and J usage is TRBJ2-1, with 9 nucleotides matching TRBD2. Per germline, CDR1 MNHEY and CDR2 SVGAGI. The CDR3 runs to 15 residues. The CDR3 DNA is TGTGTCAGCAGTTGGGGCGGGAGGGCCGACAATGAGCAGTTCTTC. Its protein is CVSSWGGRADNEQFF.

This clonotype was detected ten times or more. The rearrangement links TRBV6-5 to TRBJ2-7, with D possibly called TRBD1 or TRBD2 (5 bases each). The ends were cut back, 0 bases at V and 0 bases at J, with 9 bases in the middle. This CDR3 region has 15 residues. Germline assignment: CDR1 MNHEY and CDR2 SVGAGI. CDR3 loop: CASSYSSGSSYEQYF. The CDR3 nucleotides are TGTGCCAGCAGTTACTCGTCAGGGAGCTCCTACGAGCAGTACTTC.

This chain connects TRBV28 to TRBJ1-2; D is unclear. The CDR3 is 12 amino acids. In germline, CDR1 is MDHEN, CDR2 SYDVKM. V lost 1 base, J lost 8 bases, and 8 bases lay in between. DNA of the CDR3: TGTGCCAGCAGTTTATCTTGGTCCGGCTACACCTTC. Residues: CASSLSWSGYTF.

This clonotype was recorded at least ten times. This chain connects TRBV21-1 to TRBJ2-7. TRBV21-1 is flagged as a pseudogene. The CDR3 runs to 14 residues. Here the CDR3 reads CASSKSCNGYEQYF. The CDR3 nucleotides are TGTGCCAGCAGCAAAAGTTGTAACGGCTACGAGCAGTACTTC.

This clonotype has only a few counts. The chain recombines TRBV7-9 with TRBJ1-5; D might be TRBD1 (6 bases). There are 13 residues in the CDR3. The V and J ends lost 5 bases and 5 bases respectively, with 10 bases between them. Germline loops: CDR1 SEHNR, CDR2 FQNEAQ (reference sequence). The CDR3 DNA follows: TGTGCCAGCAGCGTAACAGGGTATCAGCCCCAGCATTTT. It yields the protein CASSVTGYQPQHF. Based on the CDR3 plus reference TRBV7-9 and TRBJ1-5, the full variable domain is DTGVSQNPRHKITKRGQNVTFRCDPISEHNRLYWYRQTLGQGPEFLTYFQNEAQLEKSRLLSDRFSAERPKGSFSTLEIQRTEQGDSAMYLCASSVTGYQPQHFGDGTRLSIL.

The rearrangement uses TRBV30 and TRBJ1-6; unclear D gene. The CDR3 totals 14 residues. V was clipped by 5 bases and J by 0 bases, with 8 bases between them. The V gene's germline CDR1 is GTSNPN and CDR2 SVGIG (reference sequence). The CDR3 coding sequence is TGTGCCTGGGGCACCCTCTCCTATAATTCACCCCTCCACTTT. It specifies CAWGTLSYNSPLHF.

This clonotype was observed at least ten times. In DNA form, the CDR3 reads TGCGCCAGCAGCCAACTACGCTCAGATACGCAGTATTTT. Translating gives CASSQLRSDTQYF. This chain links TRBV4-1 with TRBJ2-3; D remains unclear. The V end was cut by 2 bases, the J end by 4 bases, with 7 bases between. The CDR3 sequence is 13 residues long. Germline-derived CDR1 and CDR2 are MGHRA and YSYEKL.

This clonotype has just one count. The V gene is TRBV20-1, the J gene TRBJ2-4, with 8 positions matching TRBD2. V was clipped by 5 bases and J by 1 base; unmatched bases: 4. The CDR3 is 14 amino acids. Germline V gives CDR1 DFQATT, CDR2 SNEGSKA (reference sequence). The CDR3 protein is CSASGGAAKNIQYF. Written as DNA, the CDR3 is TGCAGTGCTTCCGGGGGGGCGGCCAAAAACATTCAGTACTTC.

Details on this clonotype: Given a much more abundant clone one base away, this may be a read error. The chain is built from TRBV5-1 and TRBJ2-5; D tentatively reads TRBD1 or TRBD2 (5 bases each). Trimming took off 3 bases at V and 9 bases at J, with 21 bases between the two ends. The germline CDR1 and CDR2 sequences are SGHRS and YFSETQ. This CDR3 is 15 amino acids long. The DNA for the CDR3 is TGCGCCAGCAGCTCCGTGGGCAGGGTGAAGGAGGCCCAGTACTTC. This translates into CASSSVGRVKEAQYF.

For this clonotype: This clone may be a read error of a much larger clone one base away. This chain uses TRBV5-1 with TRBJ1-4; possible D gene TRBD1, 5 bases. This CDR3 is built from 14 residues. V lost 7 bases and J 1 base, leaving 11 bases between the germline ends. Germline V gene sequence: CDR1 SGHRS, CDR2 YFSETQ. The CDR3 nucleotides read TGCGCCAGCGGGAACAGGAGAACTAATGAAAAACTGTTTTTT. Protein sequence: CASGNRRTNEKLFF.

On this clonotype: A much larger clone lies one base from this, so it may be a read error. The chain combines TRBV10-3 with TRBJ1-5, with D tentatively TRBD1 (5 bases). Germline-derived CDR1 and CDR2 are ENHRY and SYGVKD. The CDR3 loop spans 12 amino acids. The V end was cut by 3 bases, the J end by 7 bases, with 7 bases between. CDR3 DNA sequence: TGTGCCATCAGTGACAGGGACCAGCCCCAGCATTTT. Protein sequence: CAISDRDQPQHF.

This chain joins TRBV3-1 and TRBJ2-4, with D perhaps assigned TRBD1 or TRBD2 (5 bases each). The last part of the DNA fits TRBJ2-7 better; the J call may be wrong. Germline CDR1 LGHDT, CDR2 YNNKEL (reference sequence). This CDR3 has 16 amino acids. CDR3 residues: CASSQDYGTVTYEQYF. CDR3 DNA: TGTGCCAGCAGCCAAGATTACGGGACCGTAACCTACGAGCAGTACTTC.

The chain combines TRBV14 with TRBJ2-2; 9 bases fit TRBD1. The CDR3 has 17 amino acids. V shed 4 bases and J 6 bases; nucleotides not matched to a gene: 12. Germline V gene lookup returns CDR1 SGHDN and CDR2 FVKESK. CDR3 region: CASSPLPGQGSAGELFF. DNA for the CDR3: TGTGCCAGCAGCCCTTTACCGGGACAGGGAAGTGCCGGGGAGCTGTTTTTT.

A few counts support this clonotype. The CDR3: CASKQRANTEAFF. As DNA, the CDR3 is TGTGCCAGCAAACAGAGAGCGAACACTGAAGCTTTCTTT. The genes are TRBV2 and TRBJ1-1; D remains unclear. This CDR3 region has 13 residues. V gave up 7 bases and J gave up 1 base, with 10 bases separating them. Germline V CDR1 and CDR2: SNHLY, FYNNEI.

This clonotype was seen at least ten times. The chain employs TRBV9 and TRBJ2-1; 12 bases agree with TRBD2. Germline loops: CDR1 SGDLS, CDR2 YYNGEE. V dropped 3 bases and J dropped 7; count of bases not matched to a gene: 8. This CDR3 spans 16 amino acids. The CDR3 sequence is CASSGSSGRAGNEQFF. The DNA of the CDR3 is TGTGCCAGCAGCGGATCTAGCGGGAGGGCTGGGAATGAGCAGTTCTTC.

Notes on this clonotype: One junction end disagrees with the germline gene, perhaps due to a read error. DNA of the CDR3: TGTGCTAGCAGCTTATCAGGTGAAGGAAAGAGAGAGACCCAGTACTTC. This gives the protein CASSLSGEGKRETQYF. The chain carries TRBV7-7 and TRBJ2-5; D gene uncertain. Germline CDR1 is SSHAT and CDR2 is FNYEAQ (reference sequence). This CDR3 comprises 16 residues.

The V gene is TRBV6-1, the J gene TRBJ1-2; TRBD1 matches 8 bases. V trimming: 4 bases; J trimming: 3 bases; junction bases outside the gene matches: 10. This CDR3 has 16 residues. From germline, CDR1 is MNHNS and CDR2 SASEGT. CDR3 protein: CASSAGQGRRDYGYTF. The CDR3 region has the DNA TGTGCCAGCAGTGCCGGACAGGGAAGAAGGGACTATGGCTACACCTTC.